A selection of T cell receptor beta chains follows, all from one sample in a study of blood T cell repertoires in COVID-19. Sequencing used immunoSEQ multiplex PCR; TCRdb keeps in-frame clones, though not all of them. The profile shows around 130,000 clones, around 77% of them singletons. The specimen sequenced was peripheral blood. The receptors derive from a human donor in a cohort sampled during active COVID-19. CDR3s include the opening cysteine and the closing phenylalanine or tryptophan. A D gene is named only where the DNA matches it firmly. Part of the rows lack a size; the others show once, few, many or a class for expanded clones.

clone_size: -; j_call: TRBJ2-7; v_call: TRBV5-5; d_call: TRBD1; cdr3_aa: CASSPGQVYEQYF; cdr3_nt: TGTGCCAGCAGCCCCGGACAGGTTTACGAGCAGTACTTC
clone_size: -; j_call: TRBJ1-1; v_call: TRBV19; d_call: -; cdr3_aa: CASSIGVTEAFF; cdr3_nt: TGTGCCAGTAGTATCGGGGTTACTGAAGCTTTCTTT
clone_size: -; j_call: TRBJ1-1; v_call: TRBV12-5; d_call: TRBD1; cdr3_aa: CASGLRRTGPMNTEAFF; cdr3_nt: TGTGCTAGTGGTTTACGGAGGACAGGACCCATGAACACTGAAGCTTTCTTT
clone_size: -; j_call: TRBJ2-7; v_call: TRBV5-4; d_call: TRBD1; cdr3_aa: CASRLPGQGPDEQYF; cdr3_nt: TGTGCCAGCAGGCTTCCGGGACAGGGACCCGACGAGCAGTACTTC
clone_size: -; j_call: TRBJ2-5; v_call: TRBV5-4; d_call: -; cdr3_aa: CASSPSGETQYF; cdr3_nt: TGTGCCAGCAGCCCCTCGGGGGAGACCCAGTACTTC
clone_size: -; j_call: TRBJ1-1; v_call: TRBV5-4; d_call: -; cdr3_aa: CASSLGLGGNTEAFF; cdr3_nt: TGTGCCAGCAGCTTGGGGCTGGGAGGGAACACTGAAGCTTTCTTT
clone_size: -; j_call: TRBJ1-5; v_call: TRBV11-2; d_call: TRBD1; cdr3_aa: CASSPGGVQPQHF; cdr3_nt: TGTGCCAGCAGCCCAGGGGGCGTCCAGCCCCAGCATTTT
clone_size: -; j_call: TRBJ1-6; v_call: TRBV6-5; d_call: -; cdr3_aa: CGSGASYNSPLHF; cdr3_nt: TGTGGCAGCGGGGCCTCCTATAATTCACCCCTCCACTTT
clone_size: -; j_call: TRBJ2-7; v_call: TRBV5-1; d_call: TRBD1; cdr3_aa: CASSFTGGNEQYF; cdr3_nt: TGCGCCAGCAGCTTTACAGGGGGAAACGAGCAGTACTTC
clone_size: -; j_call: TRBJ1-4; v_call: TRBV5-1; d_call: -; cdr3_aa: CASSWTGVANEKLFF; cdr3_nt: TGCGCCAGCAGCTGGACGGGAGTCGCTAATGAAAAACTGTTTTTT
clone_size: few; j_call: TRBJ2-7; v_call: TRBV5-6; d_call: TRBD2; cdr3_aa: CASSPGTSHGIEQYF; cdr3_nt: TGTGCCAGCAGTCCCGGGACTAGTCACGGTATCGAGCAGTACTTC
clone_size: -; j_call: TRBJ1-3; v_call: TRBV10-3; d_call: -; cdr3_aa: CALKREEAGNTIYF; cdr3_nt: TGTGCCCTTAAGAGGGAAGAGGCGGGGAACACCATATATTTT
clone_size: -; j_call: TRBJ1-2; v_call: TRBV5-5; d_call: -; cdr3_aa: CASSPARQSYGYTF; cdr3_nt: TGTGCCAGCAGCCCGGCTAGACAGAGCTATGGCTACACCTTC
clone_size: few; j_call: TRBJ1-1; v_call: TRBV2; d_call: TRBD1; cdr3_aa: CASSEGQGFTEAFF; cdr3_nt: TGTGCCAGCAGTGAGGGACAGGGGTTCACTGAAGCTTTCTTT
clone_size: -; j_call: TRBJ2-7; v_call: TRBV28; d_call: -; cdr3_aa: CASTPFARATLEQYF; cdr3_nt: TGTGCCAGCACCCCCTTCGCTCGAGCGACCCTCGAGCAGTACTTC
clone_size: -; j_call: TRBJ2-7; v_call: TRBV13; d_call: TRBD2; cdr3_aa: CASSPGGNEQYF; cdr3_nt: TGTGCCAGCAGCCCCGGGGGGAACGAGCAGTACTTC
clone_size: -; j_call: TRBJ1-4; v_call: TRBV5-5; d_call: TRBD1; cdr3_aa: CASSFLGQGARNNEKLFF; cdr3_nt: TGTGCCAGCAGCTTCCTTGGACAGGGGGCGCGTAATAATGAAAAACTGTTTTTT
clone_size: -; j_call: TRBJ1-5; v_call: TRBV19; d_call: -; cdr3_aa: CASTPGGLSEAQHF; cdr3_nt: TGTGCCAGTACCCCCGGAGGGCTTTCAGAGGCCCAGCATTTT
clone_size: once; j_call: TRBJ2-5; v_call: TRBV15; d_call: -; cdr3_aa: CATSRVGGTAWTQYF; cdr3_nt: TGTGCCACCAGCAGAGTTGGAGGGACTGCGTGGACCCAGTACTTC
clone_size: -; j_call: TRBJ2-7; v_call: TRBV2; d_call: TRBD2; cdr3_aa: CASPPTAGVAYEQYF; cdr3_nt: TGTGCCAGCCCCCCGACGGCGGGAGTGGCGTACGAGCAGTACTTC
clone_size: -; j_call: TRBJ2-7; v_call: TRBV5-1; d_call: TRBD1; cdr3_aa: CASSSGQGADEQYF; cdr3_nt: TGCGCCAGCAGCTCAGGACAGGGGGCAGACGAGCAGTACTTC
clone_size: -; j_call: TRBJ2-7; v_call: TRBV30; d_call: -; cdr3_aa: CAWDKGGIEQYF; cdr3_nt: TGTGCCTGGGATAAGGGGGGGATAGAGCAGTACTTC
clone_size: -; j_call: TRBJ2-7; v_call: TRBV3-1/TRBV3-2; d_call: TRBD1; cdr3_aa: CASSQWTGEWEQYF; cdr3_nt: TGTGCCAGCAGCCAATGGACAGGGGAATGGGAGCAGTACTTC
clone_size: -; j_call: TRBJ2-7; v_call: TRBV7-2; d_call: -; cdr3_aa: CASSLELNREQYF; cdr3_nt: TGTGCCAGCAGCTTAGAACTAAACAGGGAGCAGTACTTC
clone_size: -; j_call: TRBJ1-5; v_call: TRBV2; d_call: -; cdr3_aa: CASSRGGGGGQPQHF; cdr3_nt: TGTGCCAGCAGTAGGGGAGGGGGGGGCGGTCAGCCCCAGCATTTT
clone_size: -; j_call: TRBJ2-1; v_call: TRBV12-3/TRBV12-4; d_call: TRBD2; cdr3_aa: CASQGPGGDEQFF; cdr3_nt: TGTGCCAGCCAGGGTCCGGGAGGCGATGAGCAGTTCTTC
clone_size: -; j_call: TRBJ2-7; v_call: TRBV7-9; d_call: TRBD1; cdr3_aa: CASSPRTGGYEQYF; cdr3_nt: TGTGCCAGCAGCCCTAGGACAGGCGGGTACGAGCAGTACTTC
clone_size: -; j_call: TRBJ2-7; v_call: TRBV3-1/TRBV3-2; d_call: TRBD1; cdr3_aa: CASSHATGAEQYF; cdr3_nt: TGTGCCAGCAGCCACGCTACAGGGGCCGAGCAGTACTTC
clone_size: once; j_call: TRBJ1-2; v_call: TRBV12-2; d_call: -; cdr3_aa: CASRLGHFEIPDYGYTF; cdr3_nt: TGTGCAAGTCGCTTAGGCCATTTCGAAATACCGGACTATGGCTACACCTTC
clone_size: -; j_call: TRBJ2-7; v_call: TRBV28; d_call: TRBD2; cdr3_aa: CASRLAGDSYEQYF; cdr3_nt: TGTGCCAGTAGACTAGCGGGCGACTCCTACGAGCAGTACTTC
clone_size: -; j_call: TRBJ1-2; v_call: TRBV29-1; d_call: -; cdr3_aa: CSVDYLGSANYGYTF; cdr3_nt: TGCAGCGTTGACTATTTGGGCTCAGCCAACTATGGCTACACCTTC
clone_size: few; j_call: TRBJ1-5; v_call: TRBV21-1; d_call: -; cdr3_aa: CATPGGNQPQHF; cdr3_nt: TGTGCCACCCCGGGGGGGAATCAGCCCCAGCATTTT
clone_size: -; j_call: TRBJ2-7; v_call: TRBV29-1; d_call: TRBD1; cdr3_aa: CSVGGTGESGYEQYF; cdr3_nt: TGCAGCGTTGGGGGGACAGGGGAGTCGGGCTACGAGCAGTACTTC
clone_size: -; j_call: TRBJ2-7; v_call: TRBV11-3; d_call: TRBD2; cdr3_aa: CASSLPSGRANYEQYF; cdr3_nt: TGTGCCAGCAGCTTGCCTAGCGGGAGAGCCAACTACGAGCAGTACTTC
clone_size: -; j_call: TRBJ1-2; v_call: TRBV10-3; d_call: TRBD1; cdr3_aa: CAISPGQGNYGYTF; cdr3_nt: TGTGCCATCAGCCCGGGACAGGGAAACTATGGCTACACCTTC
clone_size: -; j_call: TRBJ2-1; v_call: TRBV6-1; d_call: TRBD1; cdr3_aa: CASSDPQGASISYNEQFF; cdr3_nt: TGTGCCAGCAGTGACCCACAGGGGGCCTCCATCTCCTACAATGAGCAGTTCTTC
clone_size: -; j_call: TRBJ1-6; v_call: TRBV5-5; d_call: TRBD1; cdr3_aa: CASNRQGINSPLHF; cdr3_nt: TGTGCCAGCAACAGACAGGGCATTAATTCACCCCTCCACTTT
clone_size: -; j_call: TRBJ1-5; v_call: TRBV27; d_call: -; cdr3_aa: CASSLTGWNQPQHF; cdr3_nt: TGTGCCAGCAGTTTAACAGGGTGGAATCAGCCCCAGCATTTT
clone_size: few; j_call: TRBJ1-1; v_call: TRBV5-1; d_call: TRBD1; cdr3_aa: CASRQGGTEAFF; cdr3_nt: TGCGCCAGCAGACAGGGGGGGACTGAAGCTTTCTTT
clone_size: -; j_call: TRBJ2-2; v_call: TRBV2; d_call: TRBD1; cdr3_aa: CASSPPLPGQGIGELFF; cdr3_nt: TGTGCCAGCAGTCCCCCCCTACCGGGACAGGGAATCGGGGAGCTGTTTTTT
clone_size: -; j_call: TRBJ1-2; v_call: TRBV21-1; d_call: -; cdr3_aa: CASSAQGAGLHYGYTF; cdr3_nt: TGTGCCAGCAGCGCCCAGGGGGCGGGACTACACTATGGCTACACCTTC
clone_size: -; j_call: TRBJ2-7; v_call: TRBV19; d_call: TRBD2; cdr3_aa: CASSIFSGSSYEQYF; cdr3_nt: TGTGCCAGTAGTATATTTAGCGGGAGCTCCTACGAGCAGTACTTC
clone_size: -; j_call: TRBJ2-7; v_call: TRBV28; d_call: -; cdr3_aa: CASSSGIQTYEQYF; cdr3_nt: TGTGCCAGCAGTTCCGGGATCCAAACCTACGAGCAGTACTTC
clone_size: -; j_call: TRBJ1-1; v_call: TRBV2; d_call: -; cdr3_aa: CASSERERSNLEAFF; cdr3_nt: TGTGCCAGCAGTGAACGGGAGCGGTCTAATCTTGAAGCTTTCTTT
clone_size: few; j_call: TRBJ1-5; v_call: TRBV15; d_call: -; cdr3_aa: CATSRDLGAGQPQHF; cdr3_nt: TGTGCCACCAGCAGAGATCTGGGGGCGGGTCAGCCCCAGCATTTT